Listed below are T cell receptor beta chains from one sample, sequenced in a study of cytomegalovirus exposure and HLA in healthy donors. Method: immunoSEQ multiplex PCR; TCRdb's copy keeps in-frame clones and lacks some. The repertoire has around 100,000 clones, approximately 7.6% of them found once; the top ten carry 2% to 2.5%. Source material: PBMCs. These receptors all stem from a middle-aged man in good health and CMV-seronegative. Each CDR3 is given with its conserved first and last residue. A D gene is named only where the DNA matches it firmly. A row's size may be missing; if present it is once, few, many or a size class.

TRBJ2-1,-,few,TRBV5-1,CASSLAARGNEQFF,TGCGCCAGCAGCTTGGCGGCGCGGGGCAATGAGCAGTTCTTC
TRBJ2-3,-,few,TRBV4-2,CASSRSVDTTDTQYF,TGTGCCAGCAGCCGGTCCGTAGATACCACAGATACGCAGTATTTT
TRBJ2-7,TRBD2,-,TRBV28,CATQASGGGKFYEQYF,TGTGCCACCCAGGCTAGCGGGGGGGGGAAGTTCTACGAGCAGTACTTC
TRBJ2-1,-,-,TRBV9,CASSVRPGNEQFF,TGTGCCAGCAGCGTCCGACCAGGGAATGAGCAGTTCTTC
TRBJ2-5,TRBD2,-,TRBV19,CASSIAGGFQETQYF,TGTGCCAGTAGTATAGCGGGAGGTTTTCAAGAGACCCAGTACTTC
TRBJ1-1,TRBD1,-,TRBV11-2,CASSPGQGTEAFF,TGTGCCAGCAGCCCCGGACAGGGTACTGAAGCTTTCTTT
TRBJ2-1,-,-,TRBV7-2,CASSLSYNEQFF,TGTGCCAGCAGCCTTTCCTACAATGAGCAGTTCTTC
TRBJ2-1,-,-,TRBV28,CASSSSDYNEQFF,TGTGCCAGCAGTTCTAGCGATTACAATGAGCAGTTCTTC
TRBJ1-5,-,-,TRBV27,CASSAGKQPQHF,TGTGCCAGCAGTGCCGGGAAACAGCCCCAGCATTTT
TRBJ2-5,TRBD1,few,TRBV27,CASSSTGRRETQYF,TGTGCCAGCAGTTCGACAGGGCGCAGGGAGACCCAGTACTTC
TRBJ2-7,TRBD1,-,TRBV7-9,CASSLIGTGASHEQYF,TGTGCCAGCAGCTTAATCGGGACAGGGGCATCCCACGAGCAGTACTTC
TRBJ1-6,TRBD1,-,TRBV4-1,CASSQEGTGGYSPLHF,TGCGCCAGCAGCCAAGAGGGGACAGGGGGCTATTCACCCCTCCACTTT
TRBJ1-2,-,few,TRBV7-2,CASSRGSGYTF,TGTGCCAGCAGCCGGGGGTCTGGCTACACCTTC
TRBJ1-1,TRBD1,-,TRBV30,CAWRDAGTGPKGEAFF,TGTGCCTGGAGGGATGCCGGGACAGGGCCGAAGGGTGAAGCTTTCTTT
TRBJ1-1,TRBD1,-,TRBV7-9,CASSLRGQGMPTEAFF,TGTGCCAGCAGCTTAAGGGGACAGGGGATGCCCACTGAAGCTTTCTTT
TRBJ1-5,-,-,TRBV2,CASSELRGNQPQHF,TGTGCCAGCAGTGAATTAAGGGGTAATCAGCCCCAGCATTTT
TRBJ2-1,-,-,TRBV4-3,CASSQGSQGIYNEQFF,TGCGCCAGCAGCCAAGGTTCACAGGGAATCTACAATGAGCAGTTCTTC
TRBJ1-2,TRBD1,-,TRBV7-2,CASSSGQDYGYTF,TGTGCCAGCAGCTCCGGACAGGACTATGGCTACACCTTC
TRBJ2-7,TRBD2,-,TRBV6-1,CASSEGLAGGYEQYF,TGTGCCAGCAGTGAAGGACTAGCGGGAGGCTACGAGCAGTACTTC
TRBJ2-1,TRBD2,few,TRBV5-4,CASSQSGGLNNEQFF,TGTGCCAGCAGCCAGAGCGGGGGCCTGAACAATGAGCAGTTCTTC
TRBJ1-1,-,few,TRBV7-9,CASSVTDTEAFF,TGTGCCAGCAGCGTAACAGATACTGAAGCTTTCTTT
TRBJ2-5,-,few,TRBV15,CATSRGLGGTQETQYF,TGTGCCACCAGCAGAGGGTTAGGCGGGACCCAAGAGACCCAGTACTTC
TRBJ1-5,-,few,TRBV19,CASTSINQPQHF,TGTGCTAGTACGAGTATCAATCAGCCCCAGCATTTT
TRBJ1-1,-,-,TRBV28,CASSTEGIVITEAFF,TGTGCCAGCAGTACCGAGGGTATAGTTATCACTGAAGCTTTCTTT
TRBJ2-1,-,-,TRBV5-6,CASSLGGGTPGSYNEQFF,TGTGCCAGCAGCCTGGGGGGGGGCACTCCCGGCTCCTACAATGAGCAGTTCTTC
TRBJ1-2,TRBD1,few,TRBV5-5,CASSLDRGNYGYTF,TGTGCCAGCAGTTTGGACAGGGGCAACTATGGCTACACCTTC
TRBJ2-7,TRBD1,-,TRBV9,CASSPGQGGYEQYF,TGTGCCAGCAGCCCAGGACAGGGGGGCTACGAGCAGTACTTC
TRBJ2-3,-,-,TRBV28,CASRTTGLPHTDTQYF,TGTGCCAGCAGGACAACGGGACTCCCTCACACAGATACGCAGTATTTT
TRBJ1-4,-,few,TRBV6-1,CASSEAWGGASEKLFF,TGTGCCAGCAGTGAAGCGTGGGGGGGCGCGAGTGAAAAACTGTTTTTT
TRBJ2-3,TRBD1,-,TRBV19,CASSFDRGTDTQYF,TGTGCCAGTAGTTTTGACAGGGGCACAGATACGCAGTATTTT
TRBJ1-2,-,-,TRBV7-9,CASSLTGNLGYTF,TGTGCCAGCAGCTTGACGGGGAATTTAGGCTACACCTTC
TRBJ2-3,TRBD1,few,TRBV7-3,CASSLMGAGGDTQYF,TGTGCCAGCAGCTTAATGGGGGCAGGGGGAGATACGCAGTATTTT
TRBJ1-4,-,-,TRBV30,CAWGRIHEKLFF,TGTGCCTGGGGCAGGATTCATGAAAAACTGTTTTTT
TRBJ2-2,-,-,TRBV6-1,CASSDSWNTGELFF,TGTGCCAGCAGTGACTCCTGGAACACCGGGGAGCTGTTTTTT
TRBJ1-4,-,few,TRBV10-3,CAISTTGLAGEKLFF,TGTGCCATCAGTACAACAGGCCTGGCAGGTGAAAAACTGTTTTTT
TRBJ2-7,-,few,TRBV11-1,CASSSSYEQYF,TGTGCCAGCAGCTCGAGCTACGAGCAGTACTTC
TRBJ1-1,TRBD1,-,TRBV19,CASSTRGQGNAEAFF,TGTGCCAGTAGTACGAGGGGACAGGGTAACGCTGAAGCTTTCTTT